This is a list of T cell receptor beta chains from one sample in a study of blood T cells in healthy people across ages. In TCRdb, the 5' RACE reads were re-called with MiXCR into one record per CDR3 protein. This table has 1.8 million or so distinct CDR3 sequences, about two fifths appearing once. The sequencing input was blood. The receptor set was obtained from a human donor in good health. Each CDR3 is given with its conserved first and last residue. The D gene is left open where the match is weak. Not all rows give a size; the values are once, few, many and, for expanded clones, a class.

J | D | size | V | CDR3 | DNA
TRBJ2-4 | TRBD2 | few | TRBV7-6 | CASSLGVGTSSYTKNIQYF | TGTGCCAGCAGCTTAGGAGTCGGGACTAGCTCTTATACCAAAAACATTCAGTACTTC
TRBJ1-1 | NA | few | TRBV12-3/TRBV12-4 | CASPPRSSFGEAFF | TGTGCCAGTCCCCCCAGGTCCTCTTTCGGGGAAGCTTTCTTT
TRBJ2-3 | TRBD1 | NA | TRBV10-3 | CAISEARTGAHPDTQYF | TGTGCCATCAGTGAGGCGAGGACAGGGGCCCACCCAGATACGCAGTATTTT
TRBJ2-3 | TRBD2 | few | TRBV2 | CASSPLAGDTDTQYF | TGTGCCAGCAGCCCCCTAGCGGGAGACACAGATACGCAGTATTTT
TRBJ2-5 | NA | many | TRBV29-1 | CSARQQETQYF | TGCAGTGCTAGACAGCAAGAGACCCAGTACTTC
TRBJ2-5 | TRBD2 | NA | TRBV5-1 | CASSPGRGTSGGQETQYF | TGCGCCAGCAGCCCCGGCCGTGGGACTAGCGGGGGTCAGGAGACCCAGTACTTC
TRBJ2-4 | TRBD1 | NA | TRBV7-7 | CASSYRDSPSSPQYF | TGTGCTAGCAGCTACCGGGACAGCCCCTCTTCGCCCCAGTACTTC
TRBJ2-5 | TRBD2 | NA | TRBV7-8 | CASSLFRAGGGETQYF | TGTGCCAGCAGCTTATTTAGGGCGGGGGGAGGAGAGACCCAGTACTTC
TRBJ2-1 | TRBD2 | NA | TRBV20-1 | CRATGTRLFGSYNEQFF | TGCAGGGCGACCGGGACTAGATTATTCGGCTCCTACAATGAGCAGTTCTTC
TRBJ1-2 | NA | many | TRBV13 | CATTAIDGYTF | TGTGCCACCACAGCAATTGATGGCTACACCTTC
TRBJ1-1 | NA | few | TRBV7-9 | CASSLYPGHEAFF | TGTGCCAGCAGCTTATACCCGGGACACGAAGCTTTCTTT
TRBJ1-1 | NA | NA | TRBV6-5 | CASSYSISANTEAFF | TGTGCCAGCAGTTACTCGATTAGCGCTAACACTGAAGCTTTCTTT
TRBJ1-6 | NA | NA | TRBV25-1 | CASSEGQLSSYNSPLHF | TGTGCCAGCAGTGAAGGACAGTTAAGCTCCTATAATTCACCCCTCCACTTT
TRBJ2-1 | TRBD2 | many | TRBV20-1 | CSARVPSGGMRNEQFF | TGCAGTGCTAGAGTCCCTAGCGGGGGAATGAGAAATGAGCAGTTCTTC
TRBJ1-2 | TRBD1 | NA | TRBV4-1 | CASSQWTGDRGGYTF | TGCGCCAGCAGCCAATGGACAGGGGATCGTGGCGGCTACACCTTC
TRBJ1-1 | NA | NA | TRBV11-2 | CASSLEGSLVENTEAFF | TGTGCCAGCAGCTTAGAAGGCAGCTTAGTAGAGAACACTGAAGCTTTCTTT
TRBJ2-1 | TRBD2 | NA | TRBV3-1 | CASSDWRGGSSEQFF | TGTGCCAGCAGCGACTGGCGGGGGGGCTCGAGCGAGCAGTTCTTC
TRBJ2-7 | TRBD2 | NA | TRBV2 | CATLEEGTSGGLYNEQYF | TGTGCCACCCTTGAAGAAGGGACTAGCGGGGGCCTATACAATGAGCAGTACTTC
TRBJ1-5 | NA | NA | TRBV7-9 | CASSLPGGLDQPQHF | TGTGCCAGCAGCTTACCGGGAGGTCTGGATCAGCCCCAGCATTTT
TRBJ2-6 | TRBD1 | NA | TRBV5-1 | CASSLNPTGAGANVLTF | TGCGCCAGCAGCTTGAATCCCACAGGGGCCGGGGCCAACGTCCTGACTTTC
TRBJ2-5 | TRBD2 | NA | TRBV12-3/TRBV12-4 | CASSRHTSGGRETQYF | TGTGCCAGCAGCCGCCACACTAGCGGGGGTAGGGAGACCCAGTACTTC
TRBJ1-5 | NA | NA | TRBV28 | CATRRGAASSQPQHF | TGTGCCACCCGTAGAGGGGCGGCGAGCAGTCAGCCCCAGCATTTT
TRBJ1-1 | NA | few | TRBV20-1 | CSARVLGGTPEAFF | TGCAGTGCTAGAGTCCTCGGGGGAACCCCTGAAGCTTTCTTT
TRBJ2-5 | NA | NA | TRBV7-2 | CASSPALLQETQYF | TGTGCCAGCAGCCCCGCCCTGCTCCAAGAGACCCAGTACTTC
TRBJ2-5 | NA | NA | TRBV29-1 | CSSGYQETQYF | TGCAGCTCCGGATATCAAGAGACCCAGTACTTC
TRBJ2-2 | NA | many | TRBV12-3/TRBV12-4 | CASSLNRATGELFF | TGTGCCAGCAGTTTGAACAGGGCAACCGGGGAGCTGTTTTTT
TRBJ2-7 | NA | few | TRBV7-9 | CASSPSTGLSYEQYF | TGTGCCAGCAGCCCCTCCACCGGGCTATCCTACGAGCAGTACTTC
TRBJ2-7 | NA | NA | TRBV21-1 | CVSSKGRQGGSYEQYF | TGTGTCAGCAGCAAAGGAAGACAGGGGGGCTCCTACGAGCAGTACTTC
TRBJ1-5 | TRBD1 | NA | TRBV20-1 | CSARKTGRGNQPQHF | TGCAGTGCTAGAAAGACAGGGCGGGGGAATCAGCCCCAGCATTTT
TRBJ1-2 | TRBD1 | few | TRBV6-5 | CASSYGPGGRYGYTF | TGTGCCAGCAGTTACGGGCCAGGGGGCCGGTATGGCTACACCTTC
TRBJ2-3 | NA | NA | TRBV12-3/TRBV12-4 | CASSFRGRGDTQYF | TGTGCCAGCAGTTTCCGAGGGCGGGGAGATACGCAGTATTTT
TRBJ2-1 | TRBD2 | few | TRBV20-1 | CSALTGRAGGYNEQFF | TGCAGTGCGCTTACCGGGAGAGCGGGGGGCTACAATGAGCAGTTCTTC
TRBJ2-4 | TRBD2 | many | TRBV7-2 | CASSPLAGGGRIQYF | TGTGCCAGCAGCCCACTAGCGGGGGGGGGGCGCATTCAGTACTTC
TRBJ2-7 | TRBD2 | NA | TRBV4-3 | CASSQYFRGTSGSSYEQYF | TGCGCCAGCAGCCAATACTTCCGCGGGACTAGCGGGTCATCCTACGAGCAGTACTTC
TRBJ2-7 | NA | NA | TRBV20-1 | CSANKQGVAYEQYF | TGCAGTGCGAACAAACAGGGAGTAGCCTACGAGCAGTACTTC
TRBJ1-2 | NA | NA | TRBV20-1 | CSARDREEVYGYTF | TGCAGTGCTAGAGATCGGGAAGAAGTCTATGGCTACACCTTC
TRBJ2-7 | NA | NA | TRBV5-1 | CASSLVTASYEQYF | TGCGCCAGCAGCTTGGTAACGGCTTCCTACGAGCAGTACTTC
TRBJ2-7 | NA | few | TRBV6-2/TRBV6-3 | CASSYTDYSYEQYF | TGTGCCAGCAGTTACACTGACTACTCCTACGAGCAGTACTTC
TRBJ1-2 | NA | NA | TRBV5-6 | CASRSAGSLYGYTF | TGTGCCAGCAGATCCGCGGGCAGCCTATATGGCTACACCTTC
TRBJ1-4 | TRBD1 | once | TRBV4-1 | CASSQRPGQGAEKLFF | TGCGCCAGCAGCCAACGTCCGGGACAGGGTGCTGAAAAACTGTTTTTT
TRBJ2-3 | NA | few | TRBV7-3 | CASRSGSRPDTQYF | TGTGCCAGCCGATCCGGGTCCAGGCCGGATACGCAGTATTTT
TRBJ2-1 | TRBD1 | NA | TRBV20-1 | CSAESGTGGWNEQFF | TGCAGTGCCGAATCCGGGACAGGGGGCTGGAATGAGCAGTTCTTC
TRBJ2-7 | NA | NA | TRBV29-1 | CSVVAWAGSSYEQYF | TGCAGCGTAGTAGCCTGGGCAGGGTCTTCCTACGAGCAGTACTTC
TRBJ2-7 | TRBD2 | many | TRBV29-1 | CSVEDQAGGREQYF | TGCAGCGTTGAAGATCAAGCGGGGGGGCGAGAGCAGTACTTC
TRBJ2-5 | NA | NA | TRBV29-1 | CSVEGQNQETQCF | TGCAGCGTTGAAGGACAGAACCAAGAGACCCAGTGCTTC